These 26 T cell receptor beta chains were all obtained from the same sample, sequenced in a study of T cells after yellow fever vaccination. TCRdb reprocessed the 5' RACE reads with MiXCR, giving one entry per CDR3 protein. The sample has approximately 120,000 distinct CDR3 sequences, nearly 7.5% seen once. Source: CD4+ T cells sorted from PBMCs, taken 10 days after the first yellow fever vaccination. Every receptor here comes from a man aged 18 to 35 who received the YFV17D yellow fever vaccine.

This clonotype has at least ten counts. J is TRBJ2-3 and V is TRBV20-1; D gene unclear. In germline, CDR1 is DFQATT, CDR2 SNEGSKA (reference sequence). Trimming shortened V by 4 bases and J by 3 bases, and 14 bases separated the two germline ends. The CDR3 sequence is 14 residues long. The CDR3 region has the DNA TGCAGTGCTACCCCACCATGGCAGACAGATACGCAGTATTTT. Translation gives CSATPPWQTDTQYF.

This clonotype was picked up one time. V gene TRBV7-9 combines with J gene TRBJ1-1; 11 bases are shared with TRBD1. The CDR3 runs 16 residues. Germline V gene lookup returns CDR1 SEHNR and CDR2 FQNEAQ (reference sequence). After removal of 5 bases from V and 5 bases from J, the junction contained 10 bases not matched to a gene. The CDR3 loop is CASSPDRGPPRTEAFF. In nucleotides, the CDR3 is TGTGCCAGCAGCCCGGACAGGGGGCCCCCGAGGACTGAAGCTTTCTTT.

This clonotype was detected ten times or more. The V gene is TRBV6-4, the J gene TRBJ2-5; TRBD1 matches at 11 bases. In germline, CDR1 is MRHNA, CDR2 SNTAGT. The CDR3 is 19 amino acids. Unmatched junction bases numbered 21, after V lost 5 bases and J lost 7 bases. CDR3 bases: TGTGCCAGCAGTCTAGGGACAGGGGGTTTAACACCGCTTGAAGGGACCCAGTACTTC. Translation gives CASSLGTGGLTPLEGTQYF.

The table lists this clonotype with many counts. The V call is TRBV7-2, the J call TRBJ2-5; either TRBD1 or TRBD2 may fit D (5 bases each). Looked up from germline, CDR1 is SGHTA and CDR2 is FQGNSA. V gave up 1 base and J gave up 1 base, with 10 bases separating them. The CDR3 runs 15 residues. The CDR3 sequence is CASSLGGPAQETQYF. The CDR3 coding sequence is TGTGCCAGCAGCTTAGGGGGACCGGCCCAAGAGACCCAGTACTTC.

This clonotype was found many times. The CDR3 region has the DNA TGCGCCAGCAGCCGGGACGGGATGAACACTGAAGCTTTCTTT. Translated, it gives CASSRDGMNTEAFF. This sequence joins TRBV5-1 and TRBJ1-1, with a tentative D call TRBD1 (5 bases). This CDR3 comprises 14 residues. Germline V lookup: CDR1 SGHRS, CDR2 YFSETQ. Trimming left V 4 bases short and J 0 bases short, with 10 bases between.

The V and J genes are TRBV5-1 and TRBJ2-3; D assignment may be TRBD1 or TRBD2 (5 bases each). With 7 bases removed from V and 5 bases from J, the gap between germline ends came to 17 bases. The germline V gene encodes CDR1 SGHRS and CDR2 YFSETQ. The CDR3 has 14 residues. This CDR3 is CASAPGPQGDTQYF. The CDR3 nucleotides are TGCGCCAGCGCCCCGGGACCCCAGGGAGATACGCAGTATTTT.

This clonotype was observed at least ten times. The chain combines TRBV2 with TRBJ1-3; D not certain. Germline CDR1 reads SNHLY; CDR2 reads FYNNEI. The CDR3 is 13 residues long. Trimming cost V 1 base and J 4 bases, with 5 bases left between them. CDR3: CASSEGRGNTIYF. CDR3 bases: TGTGCCAGCAGTGAAGGCAGGGGAAACACCATATATTTT. Complete variable domain (other parts from reference TRBV2 and TRBJ1-3): EPEVTQTPSHQVTQMGQEVILRCVPISNHLYFYWYRQILGQKVEFLVSFYNNEISEKSEIFDDQFSVERPDGSNFTLKIRSTKLEDSAMYFCASSEGRGNTIYFGEGSWLTVV.

Notes on this clonotype: This clone may be a read error of a much larger clone one base away. CDR3 region: CASSSGFSDSYTF. DNA of the CDR3: TGCGCCAGCAGCTCAGGGTTTTCTGATAGCTACACCTTC. This chain uses TRBV5-1 with TRBJ1-2; possibly TRBD1 for D (5 bases). V shed 3 bases and J shed 9 bases, with 15 bases lying between them. This CDR3 comprises 13 residues. The germline gives CDR1 SGHRS, CDR2 YFSETQ.

This clonotype was detected only a few times. This chain joins TRBV4-3 and TRBJ2-4; maybe TRBD1 (6 bases). CDR1 is LGHNA, CDR2 YSLEER, per germline. Trimming took off 1 base at V and 3 bases at J, with 13 bases between the two ends. This CDR3 has 16 residues. CDR3: CASSQAGVLGKNIQYF. CDR3 coding DNA: TGCGCCAGCAGCCAAGCAGGGGTGCTGGGCAAAAACATTCAGTACTTC.

This clonotype appeared many times. The V call is TRBV7-6, the J call TRBJ2-1; 11 bases map to TRBD2. The CDR3 has 15 amino acids. V lost 3 bases to trimming and J lost 8 bases; unmatched junction nucleotides: 6. The V gene's germline CDR1 is SGHVS and CDR2 FNYEAQ. The CDR3 bases are TGTGCCAGCAGCTTTAGCGGGGGGGCTTATGATGAGCAGTTCTTC. Amino acids: CASSFSGGAYDEQFF. Complete variable domain (other parts from reference TRBV7-6 and TRBJ2-1): GAGVSQSPRYKVTKRGQDVALRCDPISGHVSLYWYRQALGQGPEFLTYFNYEAQQDKSGLPNDRFSAERPEGSISTLTIQRTEQRDSAMYRCASSFSGGAYDEQFFGPGTRLTVL.

This clonotype was recorded many times. This chain connects TRBV20-1 to TRBJ2-7; TRBD2 is a possible D gene (6 bases). The CDR3 has 14 amino acids. The germline CDR1 and CDR2 sequences are DFQATT and SNEGSKA (reference sequence). CDR3 amino acids: CSAREDGSSYEQYV. The CDR3 DNA is TGCAGTGCCAGAGAGGACGGGAGCTCCTACGAGCAGTACGTC.

The chain couples TRBV12-3 or TRBV12-4 to TRBJ1-2; D is perhaps TRBD1 (6 bases). The CDR3 is 15 residues long. The V end was cut by 0 bases, the J end by 5 bases, with 13 bases between. The CDR3 here is CASSLAAVGAYGYTF. The CDR3 DNA reads TGTGCCAGCAGTTTAGCTGCGGTGGGGGCGTATGGCTACACCTTC.

In regard to this clonotype: A clone one base away is much larger, so this may be a read error. The rearrangement uses TRBV5-1 and TRBJ2-5; weak D call: TRBD1 (5 bases). CDR1 is SGHRS, CDR2 YFSETQ, per germline. V gave up 4 bases and J gave up 5 bases, with 15 bases separating them. The CDR3 extends over 14 amino acids. The CDR3 DNA follows: TGCGCCAGCAGCAATCGACAGTTCCATGAGACCCAGTACTTC. This gives the protein CASSNRQFHETQYF.

V and J are TRBV7-2 and TRBJ2-7; TRBD1 might be the D (6 bases). Germline CDR1 is SGHTA and CDR2 is FQGNSA. V shed 5 bases and J shed 2 bases, with 13 bases lying between them. This CDR3 is built from 14 residues. CDR3 bases: TGTGCCAGCAGCCCGCCCCGGACAGCCTACGAGCAGTACTTC. This codes for CASSPPRTAYEQYF.

With regard to this clonotype: A much larger clonotype is one base distant, so this may be a read error. This chain connects TRBV28 to TRBJ2-7, with 9 bases matching TRBD1. Germline V gives CDR1 MDHEN, CDR2 SYDVKM. With 6 bases clipped from V and 0 bases from J, the junction kept 0 bases outside the gene matches. CDR3 size: 13 residues. The CDR3 DNA follows: TGTGCCAGCAGGACAGGGGGCTCCTACGAGCAGTACGTC. It specifies CASRTGGSYEQYV.

This clonotype was counted many times. The CDR3 here is CASSEGLYSGNTIYF. Here the CDR3 DNA reads TGCGCCAGCAGCGAGGGGTTATACTCTGGAAACACCATATATTTT. The chain links TRBV5-1 to TRBJ1-3; D possibly corresponds to TRBD1 (5 bases). The V end was cut by 4 bases, the J end by 0 bases, with 11 bases between. The CDR3 sequence is 15 residues long. The germline CDR1 and CDR2 sequences are SGHRS and YFSETQ.

The table lists this clonotype with many counts. The chain employs TRBV10-1 and TRBJ2-1; TRBD1 aligns across 10 bases. V lost 4 bases to trimming and J lost 7 bases; unmatched junction nucleotides: 4. Germline V gene lookup returns CDR1 WNHNN and CDR2 SYGVQD (reference sequence). This CDR3 spans 14 amino acids. The CDR3 sequence is CASSGGQGGNEQFF. The CDR3 coding sequence is TGCGCCAGCAGTGGAGGACAGGGGGGGAATGAGCAGTTCTTC.

This clonotype was counted many times. V and J are TRBV15 and TRBJ1-4; no definite D call. This CDR3 has 14 residues. Germline V gene data show CDR1 as LNHNV and CDR2 as YYDKDF (reference sequence). The germline V and J ends were trimmed by 1 base and 5 bases, with 8 bases remaining between them. The CDR3 protein is CATSRAGINEKLFF. As DNA, the CDR3 is TGTGCCACCAGCAGAGCTGGAATAAATGAAAAACTGTTTTTT. Combining the CDR3 with reference TRBV15 and TRBJ1-4 gives the whole variable domain DAMVIQNPRYQVTQFGKPVTLSCSQTLNHNVMYWYQQKSSQAPKLLFHYYDKDFNNEADTPDNFQSRRPNTSFCFLDIRSPGLGDTAMYLCATSRAGINEKLFFGSGTQLSVL.

With respect to this clonotype: A read error may produce the germline difference seen at one junction end. The V and J genes are TRBV12-3 or TRBV12-4 and TRBJ2-3; D remains ambiguous. This CDR3 has 13 residues. For the CDR3, the DNA is TGTGCCGGCAGTTTGGCAGGCTCAGATACGCAGTATTTT. Translated: CAGSLAGSDTQYF.

As concerns this clonotype: A much larger clone lies a single base off, so this may be a read error. The V call is TRBV5-1, the J call TRBJ2-1; TRBD2 is a possible D gene (6 bases). CDR3 length: 17 residues. CDR1 is SGHRS and CDR2 is YFSETQ in the germline V gene. Deletions cut 2 bases from V and 9 bases from J, with 24 bases between. CDR3 nucleotide sequence: TGCGCCAGCAGCTTTCTCGGCGGGGCACACCTCCCCCCTGAGCAGTTCTTC. Its translation: CASSFLGGAHLPPEQFF.

This clonotype was seen ten or more times. The chain recombines TRBV6-5 with TRBJ1-3, with a weak D call TRBD1 (6 bases). The length of the CDR3 is 17 residues. Trimming removed 2 bases at V and 4 bases at J, with 18 bases between. CDR1 is MNHEY and CDR2 is SVGAGI in the germline V gene. CDR3 protein: CASSYARQALGGNTIYF. In DNA, the CDR3 is TGTGCCAGCAGTTACGCCCGACAGGCCCTCGGGGGAAACACCATATATTTT.

This clonotype was seen many times. V and J are TRBV29-1 and TRBJ2-2, with 8 bases aligning to TRBD1. The germline gives CDR1 SQVTM, CDR2 ANQGSEA. V was clipped by 7 bases and J by 5 bases; unmatched bases: 6. The CDR3 covers 13 residues. The CDR3 bases are TGCAGCGCATGGACAGGGAGGACCGGGGAGCTGTTTTTT. Its translation: CSAWTGRTGELFF.

In this sample, this clonotype turned up a few times. This chain joins TRBV19 and TRBJ1-1; D might be TRBD1 (6 bases). Germline V gene sequence: CDR1 LNHDA, CDR2 SQIVND (reference sequence). The CDR3 runs to 17 residues. Trimming removed 6 bases at V and 1 base at J, with 21 bases between. The CDR3 DNA follows: TGTGCCAGTAGCAGTCCAGGGGTAGTAGCGGGGAACACTGAAGCTTTCTTT. It specifies CASSSPGVVAGNTEAFF.

There are many counts of this clonotype. V usage is TRBV11-2 and J usage is TRBJ2-7; no firm D call. The CDR3 totals 13 residues. Between the trimmed V and J ends, which lost 3 bases and 6 bases, there was a span of 12 bases. CDR1 SGHAT and CDR2 FQNNGV come from the germline V gene. The CDR3 sequence: CASSLSLSTEQYF. CDR3 DNA sequence: TGTGCCAGCAGCTTGAGCCTCTCTACCGAGCAGTACTTC.

Many counts were recorded for this clonotype. The genes are TRBV3-1 and TRBJ1-2; no definite D call. With 1 base removed from V and 4 bases from J, the gap between germline ends came to 13 bases. In germline, CDR1 is LGHDT, CDR2 YNNKEL (reference sequence). The CDR3 has 15 residues. The CDR3 here is CASSQGGSPSYGYTF. In DNA form, the CDR3 reads TGTGCCAGCAGCCAAGGAGGGTCGCCGAGCTATGGCTACACCTTC.

The CDR3 spells CASSFQSNTGELFF. The CDR3, as DNA: TGTGCCAGCAGCTTCCAATCGAACACCGGGGAGCTGTTTTTT. The genes are TRBV7-3 and TRBJ2-2, with no clear D. The CDR3 is made up of 14 amino acids. Germline values: CDR1 SGHTA, CDR2 FQGTGA. V was shortened by 3 bases and J by 0 bases, with 5 bases between the two germline ends.